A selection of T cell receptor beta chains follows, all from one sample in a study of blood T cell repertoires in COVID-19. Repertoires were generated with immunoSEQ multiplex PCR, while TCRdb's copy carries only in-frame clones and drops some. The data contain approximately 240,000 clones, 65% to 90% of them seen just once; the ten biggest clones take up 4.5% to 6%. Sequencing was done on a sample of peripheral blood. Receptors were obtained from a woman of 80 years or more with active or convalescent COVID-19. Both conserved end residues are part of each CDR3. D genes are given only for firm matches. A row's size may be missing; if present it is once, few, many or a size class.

cdr3_nt: TGTGCCAGCAGTTTTCCACAGGGGGATGAAAAACTGTTTTTT; cdr3_aa: CASSFPQGDEKLFF; v_call: TRBV28; clone_size: NA; d_call: TRBD1; j_call: TRBJ1-4
cdr3_nt: TGTGCCACCTCAGGTTTGGGCTACACCTTC; cdr3_aa: CATSGLGYTF; v_call: TRBV28; clone_size: few; d_call: NA; j_call: TRBJ1-2
cdr3_nt: TGTGCCAGCAGCTCAGGAGGGGCGTTTACGGGCTACACCTTC; cdr3_aa: CASSSGGAFTGYTF; v_call: TRBV7-6; clone_size: NA; d_call: NA; j_call: TRBJ1-2
cdr3_nt: TGTGCCTGGAGCCGAGGTTTATTTGGAAAAGATGAAAAACTGTTTTTT; cdr3_aa: CAWSRGLFGKDEKLFF; v_call: TRBV30; clone_size: NA; d_call: NA; j_call: TRBJ1-4
cdr3_nt: TGTGCCAGCAGTGAAATCCTAGCGGGAGGGGAAAATGAGCAGTTCTTC; cdr3_aa: CASSEILAGGENEQFF; v_call: TRBV2; clone_size: few; d_call: TRBD2; j_call: TRBJ2-1
cdr3_nt: TGTGCCAGCAGCGCCATCAGGGCCAGCTTGAACACCGGGGAGCTGTTTTTT; cdr3_aa: CASSAIRASLNTGELFF; v_call: TRBV2; clone_size: NA; d_call: NA; j_call: TRBJ2-2
cdr3_nt: TGTGCCAGCTCACTGACAGGACGGAACACTGAAGCTTTCTTT; cdr3_aa: CASSLTGRNTEAFF; v_call: TRBV18; clone_size: NA; d_call: NA; j_call: TRBJ1-1
cdr3_nt: TGCGCCAGCAGCGGGGATGGACAGGGTCTAGGAGCTTTCTTT; cdr3_aa: CASSGDGQGLGAFF; v_call: TRBV5-1; clone_size: NA; d_call: TRBD1; j_call: TRBJ1-1
cdr3_nt: TGCGCCAGCAGCTCACACGGAACAGGGGGAGGCTACACCTTC; cdr3_aa: CASSSHGTGGGYTF; v_call: TRBV5-1; clone_size: many; d_call: TRBD1; j_call: TRBJ1-2
cdr3_nt: TGTGCCAGCAGTGACGGGGAGGAAGGTACTGAAGCTTTCTTT; cdr3_aa: CASSDGEEGTEAFF; v_call: TRBV6-4; clone_size: NA; d_call: NA; j_call: TRBJ1-1
cdr3_nt: TGCGCCAGCAGCACAAGCAGGGAGGAGAACACTGAAGCTTTCTTT; cdr3_aa: CASSTSREENTEAFF; v_call: TRBV5-1; clone_size: once; d_call: NA; j_call: TRBJ1-1
cdr3_nt: TGTGCCAGCAGCCGACAGGGTGGCGGCACTGAAGCTTTCTTT; cdr3_aa: CASSRQGGGTEAFF; v_call: TRBV3-1/TRBV3-2; clone_size: NA; d_call: TRBD1; j_call: TRBJ1-1
cdr3_nt: TGTGCCAGTATGAGACGGGGAAATTCACCCCTCCACTTT; cdr3_aa: CASMRRGNSPLHF; v_call: TRBV27; clone_size: NA; d_call: NA; j_call: TRBJ1-6
cdr3_nt: TGCAGCGTAGCTACTAGTGGGCCAGATACGCAGTATTTT; cdr3_aa: CSVATSGPDTQYF; v_call: TRBV29-1; clone_size: NA; d_call: NA; j_call: TRBJ2-3
cdr3_nt: TGTGCCATGAGCCGAGATACGAACACTGAAGCTTTCTTT; cdr3_aa: CAMSRDTNTEAFF; v_call: TRBV10-3; clone_size: NA; d_call: NA; j_call: TRBJ1-1
cdr3_nt: TGTGCCAGCAGCGGACTAGCGGGCCCTGACATTCAGTACTTC; cdr3_aa: CASSGLAGPDIQYF; v_call: TRBV2; clone_size: NA; d_call: TRBD2; j_call: TRBJ2-4
cdr3_nt: TGTGCCTGGAACGAGGGGACAGGGGGAATGGGGCAGCCCCAGCATTTT; cdr3_aa: CAWNEGTGGMGQPQHF; v_call: TRBV30; clone_size: NA; d_call: TRBD1; j_call: TRBJ1-5
cdr3_nt: TGTGCCAGCAGCTTAACCGGTCCCGATCTATCGTCAGATACGCAGTATTTT; cdr3_aa: CASSLTGPDLSSDTQYF; v_call: TRBV7-9; clone_size: NA; d_call: NA; j_call: TRBJ2-3
cdr3_nt: TGTGCCAGCAGCCGATCTACCTCGAGTACCGGGGAGCTGTTTTTT; cdr3_aa: CASSRSTSSTGELFF; v_call: TRBV3-1/TRBV3-2; clone_size: NA; d_call: NA; j_call: TRBJ2-2
cdr3_nt: TGCGCCAGCAGCTTGGGGGCAGGGGCCGGCAATGAAGCTTTCTTT; cdr3_aa: CASSLGAGAGNEAFF; v_call: TRBV5-1; clone_size: NA; d_call: NA; j_call: TRBJ1-1
cdr3_nt: TGCGCCAGCAGTCAATCGCGGGCCGACAGGGGGCGCCCCTACGAGCAGTACTTC; cdr3_aa: CASSQSRADRGRPYEQYF; v_call: TRBV23-1; clone_size: NA; d_call: TRBD1; j_call: TRBJ2-7
cdr3_nt: TGTGCCAGCAGTTACTCTCCCAACTCCTACGAGCAGTACTTC; cdr3_aa: CASSYSPNSYEQYF; v_call: TRBV6-5; clone_size: NA; d_call: NA; j_call: TRBJ2-7
cdr3_nt: TGTGCCAGCAGTGGCGCGGTTAGCAACACTGAAGCTTTCTTT; cdr3_aa: CASSGAVSNTEAFF; v_call: TRBV2; clone_size: NA; d_call: NA; j_call: TRBJ1-1
cdr3_nt: TGTGCCAGCAGCTTAAGAGGGGGACAGCCCCAGCATTTT; cdr3_aa: CASSLRGGQPQHF; v_call: TRBV11-2; clone_size: NA; d_call: NA; j_call: TRBJ1-5
cdr3_nt: TGCGCCAGCAGCTTGGAAGGCGGAAAGAACACTGAAGCTTTCTTT; cdr3_aa: CASSLEGGKNTEAFF; v_call: TRBV5-1; clone_size: NA; d_call: NA; j_call: TRBJ1-1
cdr3_nt: TGTGCCAGCAGTGAGGCTTGGACTAGCGTTTCAGATACGCAGTATTTT; cdr3_aa: CASSEAWTSVSDTQYF; v_call: TRBV6-1; clone_size: NA; d_call: TRBD2; j_call: TRBJ2-3
cdr3_nt: TGTGCCAGCAGTTCCCCTCGGGGAGGGGCGAACTATGGCTACACCTTC; cdr3_aa: CASSSPRGGANYGYTF; v_call: TRBV6-5; clone_size: NA; d_call: NA; j_call: TRBJ1-2
cdr3_nt: TGTGCCAGTAGTATCTTGGCAGGAACCCATTACGAGCAGTACTTC; cdr3_aa: CASSILAGTHYEQYF; v_call: TRBV19; clone_size: NA; d_call: NA; j_call: TRBJ2-7
cdr3_nt: TGTGCCACCTCCCGGGCAGGGGGCACAGATACGCAGTATTTT; cdr3_aa: CATSRAGGTDTQYF; v_call: TRBV7-9; clone_size: NA; d_call: NA; j_call: TRBJ2-3